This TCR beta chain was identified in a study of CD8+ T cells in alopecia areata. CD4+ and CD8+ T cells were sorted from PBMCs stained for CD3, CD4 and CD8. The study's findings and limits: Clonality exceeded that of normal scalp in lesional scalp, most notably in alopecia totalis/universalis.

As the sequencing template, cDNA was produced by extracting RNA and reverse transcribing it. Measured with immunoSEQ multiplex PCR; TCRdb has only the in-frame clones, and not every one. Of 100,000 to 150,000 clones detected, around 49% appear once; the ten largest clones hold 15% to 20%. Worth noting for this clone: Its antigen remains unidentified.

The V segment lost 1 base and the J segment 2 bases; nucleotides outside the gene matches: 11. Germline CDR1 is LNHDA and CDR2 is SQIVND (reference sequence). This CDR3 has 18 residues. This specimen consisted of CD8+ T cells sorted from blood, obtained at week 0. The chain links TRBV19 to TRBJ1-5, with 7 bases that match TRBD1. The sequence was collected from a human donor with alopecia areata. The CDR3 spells CASSIAGQPWGGNQPQHF. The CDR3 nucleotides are TGTGCCAGTAGTATAGCGGGACAGCCCTGGGGCGGCAATCAGCCCCAGCATTTT. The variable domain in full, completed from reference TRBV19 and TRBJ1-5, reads DGGITQSPKYLFRKEGQNVTLSCEQNLNHDAMYWYRQDPGQGLRLIYYSQIVNDFQKGDIAEGYSVSREKKESFPLTVTSAQKNPTAFYLCASSIAGQPWGGNQPQHFGDGTRLSIL.